The 17 T cell receptor beta chains below come from one sample, sequenced in a study of vaccination effects on CD4 cells after COVID-19. These receptors' antigens are unknown. Method: immunoSEQ multiplex PCR; TCRdb's copy keeps in-frame clones and lacks some. Of 70,000 to 95,000 clones in the sample, roughly four fifths are singletons; the top ten hold 1.5% to 2%. Before any sequencing was done, the ViraFEST assay used viral peptide pools to expand antigen-specific CD4+ T cells. Following 10 days of culture, CD4+ T cells were isolated. The sequenced sample was CD4+ T cells from PBMCs cultured with HCoV-229E spike peptides, obtained before COVID-19 vaccination. The receptor source for this set is a human donor who received a COVID-19 vaccine.

This clone was detected only once. This chain uses TRBV15 with TRBJ1-5; D not certain. In germline, CDR1 is LNHNV, CDR2 YYDKDF (reference sequence). Trimming took 1 base from V and 5 from J, leaving 6 bases between them. CDR3 length: 13 residues. The CDR3: CATSRVADQPQHF. In DNA form, the CDR3 reads TGTGCCACCAGCAGAGTAGCCGATCAGCCCCAGCATTTT. The full variable domain, completed using reference TRBV15 and TRBJ1-5, is DAMVIQNPRYQVTQFGKPVTLSCSQTLNHNVMYWYQQKSSQAPKLLFHYYDKDFNNEADTPDNFQSRRPNTSFCFLDIRSPGLGDTAMYLCATSRVADQPQHFGDGTRLSIL.

The gene calls are TRBV20-1 and TRBJ1-2; 8 bases agree with TRBD1. Germline CDR1 DFQATT, CDR2 SNEGSKA (reference sequence). Germline trimming cut 3 bases from V and 8 bases from J; bases unmatched to any gene: 5. The CDR3 length is 12 residues. Here the CDR3 DNA reads TGCAGTGCTAGTTACAGGGGGATCGGCTACACCTTC. This gives the protein CSASYRGIGYTF.

The chain carries TRBV6-5 and TRBJ1-1, with 7 bases fitting TRBD1. CDR1 is MNHEY and CDR2 is SVGAGI in the germline V gene. CDR3 length: 14 residues. The J segment lost 3 bases and the V segment lost 7 bases, leaving 8 bases of the junction unmatched. The CDR3 loop reads CASKVQGRDTEAFF. The CDR3 coding sequence is TGTGCCAGCAAAGTACAGGGGAGGGACACTGAAGCTTTCTTT.

V gene TRBV5-1 combines with J gene TRBJ2-5, with D maybe TRBD2 (5 bases). Trimming shortened V by 0 bases and J by 3 bases, and 12 bases separated the two germline ends. The CDR3 has 15 amino acids. CDR1 is SGHRS, CDR2 YFSETQ, per germline. CDR3 in DNA: TGCGCCAGCAGCTTGGTCTCAGGAGGAGAAGAGACCCAGTACTTC. The encoded protein is CASSLVSGGEETQYF.

The J gene is TRBJ1-4, the V gene TRBV27, with 7 positions matching TRBD1. Germline CDR1 and CDR2: MNHEY and SMNVEV (reference sequence). This CDR3 has 16 amino acids. V dropped 3 bases and J dropped 4; count of bases not matched to a gene: 8. CDR3 loop: CASSLGQGVGNEKLFF. The CDR3 DNA follows: TGTGCCAGCAGTTTGGGGCAGGGGGTGGGTAATGAAAAACTGTTTTTT.

This clone was counted once. The CDR3: CASSAGQDQAQQFF. The CDR3, as DNA: TGTGCCAGCAGTGCCGGACAGGACCAGGCCCAGCAGTTCTTC. The chain employs TRBV2 and TRBJ2-1; 7 bases align to TRBD1. Germline V gives CDR1 SNHLY, CDR2 FYNNEI. The trim removed 4 bases at V and 11 bases at J, leaving 11 bases unmatched. The CDR3 has 14 amino acids.

This chain connects TRBV10-3 to TRBJ2-1; D possibly corresponds to TRBD2 (5 bases). V was trimmed by 6 bases and J by 8 bases, leaving 14 bases between them. CDR3 length: 13 amino acids. Germline V gives CDR1 ENHRY, CDR2 SYGVKD. Here the CDR3 reads CAIRDHAGHEQFF. Written as DNA, the CDR3 is TGTGCCATCAGGGACCATGCGGGTCATGAGCAGTTCTTC.

This chain connects TRBV7-2 to TRBJ2-5, with a tentative D call TRBD1 (5 bases). Germline lookup yields CDR1 SGHTA and CDR2 FQGNSA. The CDR3 sequence is 14 residues long. Trimming cost V 5 bases and J 0 bases, with 10 bases left between them. CDR3 in DNA: TGTGCCAGCAGCAAAGACAGAAACCAAGAGACCCAGTACTTC. Protein product: CASSKDRNQETQYF. Variable domain in full (rest from reference TRBV7-2 and TRBJ2-5): GAGVSQSPSNKVTEKGKDVELRCDPISGHTALYWYRQSLGQGLEFLIYFQGNSAPDKSGLPSDRFSAERTGGSVSTLTIQRTQQEDSAVYLCASSKDRNQETQYFGPGTRLLVL.

This clone was detected only once. This chain uses TRBV3-1 (or the pseudogene TRBV3-2) with TRBJ2-2, with 9 bases fitting TRBD1. This CDR3 region has 14 residues. The J segment lost 6 bases and the V segment lost 4 bases, leaving 3 bases of the junction unmatched. Germline V gene sequence: CDR1 LGHDT, CDR2 YNNKEL (reference sequence). The DNA of the CDR3 is TGTGCCAGCAGCCTACAGGGGGCATCCGGGGAGCTGTTTTTT. It is translated as CASSLQGASGELFF.

The chain is built from TRBV19 and TRBJ1-1; D not resolved. The CDR3 covers 13 residues. Trimming removed 1 base from V and 4 bases from J, with 7 bases in between. CDR1 LNHDA and CDR2 SQIVND come from the germline V gene (reference sequence). For the CDR3, the DNA is TGTGCCAGTAGTATAGTGGGAGGCACTGAAGCTTTCTTT. Translating it yields CASSIVGGTEAFF.

The chain carries TRBV6-4 and TRBJ2-3; D is perhaps TRBD1 (6 bases). Germline lookup yields CDR1 MRHNA and CDR2 SNTAGT. V shed 1 base and J shed 2 bases, with 16 bases lying between them. The CDR3 loop spans 17 amino acids. For the CDR3, the DNA is TGTGCCAGCAGTGACTTTCCGGCAGGGGTGAACACAGATACGCAGTATTTT. It translates to CASSDFPAGVNTDTQYF.

This clone came up a few times. This chain joins TRBV24-1 and TRBJ2-2, with D possibly called TRBD1 or TRBD2 (5 bases each). Germline V gene data show CDR1 as KGHDR and CDR2 as SFDVKD. The V end was cut by 4 bases, the J end by 2 bases, with 7 bases between. The CDR3 is 14 amino acids. The CDR3 here is CATSERGNTGELFF. CDR3 coding DNA: TGTGCCACCAGTGAGAGGGGAAACACCGGGGAGCTGTTTTTT.

This chain uses TRBV6-4 with TRBJ2-1, with D possibly TRBD1 on 5 matching bases. Trimming shortened V by 5 bases and J by 5 bases, and 10 bases separated the two germline ends. CDR1 is MRHNA and CDR2 is SNTAGT in the germline V gene. There are 13 residues in the CDR3. CDR3 protein: CASSIDRNNEQFF. The DNA of the CDR3 is TGTGCCAGCAGTATCGACAGAAACAATGAGCAGTTCTTC.

The chain couples TRBV5-5 to TRBJ1-1; 8 bases agree with TRBD1. The CDR3 spans 15 residues. The germline gives CDR1 SGHKS, CDR2 YYEKEE (reference sequence). The trim removed 0 bases at V and 7 bases at J, leaving 8 bases unmatched. DNA for the CDR3: TGTGCCAGCAGCTTGGTAGGACAGGGATGGGGTGAAGCTTTCTTT. Protein: CASSLVGQGWGEAFF.

This sequence joins TRBV27 and TRBJ1-2; D gene uncertain. Germline CDR1 is MNHEY and CDR2 is SMNVEV (reference sequence). Trimming cost V 0 bases and J 6 bases, with 17 bases left between them. The CDR3 is 16 amino acids. The CDR3 loop reads CASSLSSGPFFNGYTF. CDR3 bases: TGTGCCAGCAGTTTATCTTCCGGACCGTTTTTCAATGGCTACACCTTC.

V gene TRBV7-2 combines with J gene TRBJ2-4, with D maybe TRBD2 (7 bases). The V and J ends lost 0 bases and 6 bases respectively, with 15 bases between them. CDR3 length equals 16 residues. Germline V gene sequence: CDR1 SGHTA, CDR2 FQGNSA. CDR3 sequence (DNA): TGTGCCAGCAGCTTAGCGCGGGGGCGCGGTGTAAACATTCAGTACTTC. It encodes CASSLARGRGVNIQYF.

The chain has TRBV5-1 and TRBJ2-1; 8 bases map to TRBD2. CDR3 length equals 14 residues. V gave up 3 bases and J gave up 8 bases; unmatched junction bases: 7. Germline V gene lookup returns CDR1 SGHRS and CDR2 YFSETQ. CDR3 DNA: TGCGCCAGCAGCTCCGGACTAGCCGTTGATGAGCAGTTCTTC. Translated: CASSSGLAVDEQFF. Together with reference TRBV5-1 and TRBJ2-1, the CDR3 gives the full variable domain: KAGVTQTPRYLIKTRGQQVTLSCSPISGHRSVSWYQQTPGQGLQFLFEYFSETQRNKGNFPGRFSGRQFSNSRSEMNVSTLELGDSALYLCASSSGLAVDEQFFGPGTRLTVL.